This T cell receptor (beta chain) was observed in a study of T cell responses to AZD1222 COVID-19 vaccine (dated by TCRdb to the early 2020s). With regard to the full study: AZD1222 recipients with second doses at about 4 weeks or about 12 weeks were pooled, because spike-specific TCR depth and breadth did not differ between schedules. TCR sequencing was performed for 230 to 250 trial participants, of whom approximately 200 were given two doses of AZD1222 and 26 were given two doses of MenACWY control vaccine. Trial participants were enrolled by age into subgroups of 18-55, 56-69 and 70-plus years, and 148, 28 and 57 TCR-sequenced participants, respectively, were included in these subgroups.

CDR1 SGDLS and CDR2 YYNGEE were looked up in the germline V gene. The CDR3 has 17 amino acids, counting the end cysteine and phenylalanine. The read is trimmed to its CDR3 DNA, 51 bases read in frame from base 1. Trimming costs V 4 bases and J 9 bases, and their ends lie 26 bases apart. The sample's time point label, in plain terms: baseline before first vaccination. Vaccinee samples came from UK trials COV001 and COV002, including a single-blind randomized controlled phase 2/3 trial of AZD1222 (ChAdOx1 nCoV-19) in healthy adults. For TCRbeta chain sequencing, PBMC samples were collected from trial participants at day 0 and at day 28 after the second dose. Broad study findings and their caveats: After two AZD1222 doses, spike-specific TCR breadth and depth were significantly higher than at day 0 and than in MenACWY recipients. CD4 TCRs associated with the vaccine covered the entire spike protein, and the dominant responses were in regions 160-218 and 743-854. Nearly half of unique spike-specific TCRs reportedly recognized epitopes outside regions mutated in the B.1.351 and B.1.1.7 variants. Participants were mostly white British, with more females than males. The authors suggested clonal diversity may have been underestimated. Because no day 14 peak-response samples were available, repertoires were characterized only after the peak T cell response. The 56-69-year group was small, and its depth increase did not reach significance, likely because of low power. Conclusions about previously exposed vaccinees are limited, since just five to seven AZD1222 recipients were seropositive for SARS-CoV-2 at baseline.

The CDR3 regions of human TCRbeta chains were analyzed by immunosequencing. On the authors' methods: TCRs in the repertoires were matched against a reference library of SARS-CoV-2-specific TCRs that had been generated with the MIRA antigen-specificity platform. Breadth meant the fraction of unique TCRs that were SARS-CoV-2-associated, whereas depth meant the fraction of total T cells that were SARS-CoV-2-associated. Using the MIRA data, each spike-specific TCR was mapped to the spike region that the TCR reacts to and placed in a CD4 or CD8 class. Log10-transformed breadth and depth values were compared by one-way ANOVA with Sidak's multiple comparisons tests. The table comes from immuneACCESS by way of TCRdb, which keeps in-frame sequences with V and J called. Part of the clones is missing from these tables; in studies checked, under half for an unresolved V gene and the rest for unknown reasons. Clone size and V and J calls were adopted from that table, with D and trimming inferred from the DNA. The sample contains about 150,000 clones, about 88% of them found a single time. The ten largest clones take up less than 3.5% of the sample.

With respect to this clone: Its antigen is currently not known. No quality values exist for individual bases; no much larger clone is one base distant.

Recombination joined TRBV9 with TRBJ2-1; TRBD2 is a possible D gene, resting on 7 matching bases. The sequence came from an adult in good health. The input for sequencing was peripheral blood, taken on day 0 of AZD1222 vaccination. CDR3 sequence: CASSPGGGTLLSVEQFF. The bases are TGTGCCAGCAGCCCTGGGGGGGGGACACTCCTCAGTGTTGAGCAGTTCTTC.